This T cell receptor beta chain was sequenced during a study of cytomegalovirus exposure and HLA in healthy donors. As concerns this clone: Its antigen is currently unknown.

The CDR3 runs to 14 residues. Germline-derived CDR1 and CDR2 are SGHRS and YFSETQ. The J segment lost 8 bases and the V segment lost 0 bases, leaving 4 bases of the junction unmatched. The PCR was carried out with 60 Vbeta primers and 13 Jbeta primers. The protocol was immunoSEQ multiplex PCR, while the TCRdb copy is restricted to in-frame clones and leaves out a portion. The data contain some 120,000 clones, about 15% of them seen just once; the ten biggest clones take up 2.9%. Study-level findings and limits: Sequencing probably produced one cluster of sequence variants that were highly shared.

V is TRBV5-1 and J is TRBJ1-4; 7 positions match TRBD1. The receptor was isolated from a female donor in good health and CMV-seropositive. Material for sequencing was PBMCs. The CDR3 sequence is CASSLVGTEEKLFF. In DNA, the CDR3 is TGCGCCAGCAGCTTGGTGGGGACAGAAGAAAAACTGTTTTTT. The entire variable domain, with the rest obtained from reference TRBV5-1 and TRBJ1-4, is as follows: KAGVTQTPRYLIKTRGQQVTLSCSPISGHRSVSWYQQTPGQGLQFLFEYFSETQRNKGNFPGRFSGRQFSNSRSEMNVSTLELGDSALYLCASSLVGTEEKLFFGSGTQLSVL.